Each of the 17 T cell receptor beta chains below was sequenced from the same sample in a study of blood T cells in healthy people across ages. With a J-beta primer mix and a sample-barcoded 5' primer, a second PCR ran roughly 6 to 12 cycles. TCRdb reanalysed the 5' RACE reads using MiXCR and keeps one entry per CDR3 protein. The sample has 630,000 or so distinct CDR3 sequences, about 34% seen once. The sample comprised blood. Source of these receptors: a woman older than 75 in good health.

To note about this clonotype: This may be a read error, as it is one base from a much larger clone. This sequence joins TRBV5-1 and TRBJ2-5; the D gene is possibly TRBD2 (5 bases). The V gene's germline CDR1 is SGHRS and CDR2 YFSETQ. The CDR3 extends over 15 amino acids. CDR3: CASSLDWRVSYEQCF. As DNA, the CDR3 is TGCGCCAGCAGCCTGGACTGGCGGGTATCCTACGAGCAGTGCTTC.

On this clonotype: Sequence at one end of the junction differs from germline and may be a read error. This chain connects TRBV7-9 to TRBJ2-7; D remains ambiguous. There are 12 residues in the CDR3. Germline V CDR1 and CDR2: SEHNR, FQNEAQ (reference sequence). Here the CDR3 DNA reads TGTGCCAGCAGCTTAGAGGGCAATGAGCGGTACTTC. It is translated as CASSLEGNERYF.

A word on this clonotype: At one of its ends the junction is not consistent with the germline gene, which may arise from a read error. The rearrangement links TRBV4-3 to TRBJ2-4; the D gene is possibly TRBD2 (5 bases). With the DNA end fitting TRBJ2-7 better, the J assignment may be wrong. Germline V gene data show CDR1 as LGHNA and CDR2 as YSLEER. CDR3 length: 14 residues. The CDR3 protein is CAGSRGQIGYEQYF. As DNA, the CDR3 is TGCGCCGGCAGCCGCGGGCAGATTGGGTACGAGCAGTACTTC.

This clonotype has only a few counts. The chain links TRBV28 to TRBJ1-5; D might be TRBD1 (6 bases). Germline V gives CDR1 MDHEN, CDR2 SYDVKM. V dropped 5 bases and J dropped 5 bases, with 13 bases sitting between them. The CDR3 spans 14 residues. In DNA, the CDR3 is TGTGCCAGCAGTGGAAACAGGGTTTATCAGCCCCAGCATTTT. Protein product: CASSGNRVYQPQHF. The full variable domain, rest sourced from reference TRBV28 and TRBJ1-5, is DVKVTQSSRYLVKRTGEKVFLECVQDMDHENMFWYRQDPGLGLRLIYFSYDVKMKEKGDIPEGYSVSREKKERFSLILESASTNQTSMYLCASSGNRVYQPQHFGDGTRLSIL.

The chain carries TRBV7-9 and TRBJ2-3, with TRBD2 matching over 8 bases. The CDR3 runs 16 residues. The V gene's germline CDR1 is SEHNR and CDR2 FQNEAQ (reference sequence). V was pared by 4 bases and J by 2 bases, with 8 bases of the junction left unmatched. CDR3 amino acids: CASSSQLAVLTDTQYF. The CDR3 DNA is TGTGCCAGCAGCTCCCAACTAGCGGTCCTCACAGATACGCAGTATTTT.

The CDR3 nucleotides read TGTGCCAGCAGTGACATAACCGCGGGGGGGCGAGGGTTCTTC. As protein: CASSDITAGGRGFF. The genes are TRBV6-1 and TRBJ2-1; 9 bases align to TRBD2. The CDR3 totals 14 residues. Trimming removed 3 bases from V and 15 bases from J; junction bases left unmatched: 12. The germline CDR1 and CDR2 sequences are MNHNS and SASEGT.

This clonotype was counted at least ten times. The V call is TRBV5-1, the J call TRBJ2-5; 9 bases match TRBD2. Germline-derived CDR1 and CDR2 are SGHRS and YFSETQ. The CDR3 loop spans 15 amino acids. The V gene end was trimmed by 4 bases and the J gene end by 2 bases; junction bases not matched to a gene: 6. CDR3 sequence: CASSPLTSGQETQYF. In DNA form, the CDR3 reads TGCGCCAGCAGCCCCCTGACTAGCGGACAAGAGACCCAGTACTTC.

This clonotype was counted a few times. This chain links TRBV7-9 with TRBJ2-3; TRBD2 aligns across 15 bases. This CDR3 contains 18 residues. The V segment lost 3 bases and the J segment 4 bases; nucleotides outside the gene matches: 8. CDR1 and CDR2 from the germline V gene are SEHNR and FQNEAQ (reference sequence). The CDR3 DNA is TGTGCCAGCAGCTTCGACGGACTAGCGGGGGGGCTTCCAGATACGCAGTATTTT. Protein sequence: CASSFDGLAGGLPDTQYF.

This sequence joins TRBV12-3 or TRBV12-4 and TRBJ1-6; tentatively, D is TRBD1 (5 bases). Deletions cut 7 bases from V and 7 bases from J, with 20 bases between. CDR3 length: 16 amino acids. In DNA form, the CDR3 reads TGTGCCAGCACTGTTGCCGGAGGGGCAAGGAATTCACCCCTCCACTTT. Its protein product is CASTVAGGARNSPLHF.

This clonotype was detected only a few times. The V gene is TRBV30, the J gene TRBJ2-7, with TRBD2 matching 12 bases. The J call could be wrong; TRBJ2-5 is a better fit for the DNA end. CDR1 GTSNPN and CDR2 SVGIG come from the germline V gene (reference sequence). The CDR3 runs 14 residues. CDR3 residues: CAWSRLAGGETQYF. In nucleotides, the CDR3 is TGTGCCTGGAGTAGGCTAGCGGGGGGGGAGACCCAGTACTTC.

In its sample, this clonotype was seen many times. The chain links TRBV6-1 to TRBJ2-6; TRBD1 matches 8 bases. Trimming at V came to 3 bases and at J to 0 bases, leaving 7 bases not matched to a gene. The CDR3 has 18 amino acids. Germline CDR1 is MNHNS and CDR2 is SASEGT. The CDR3 here is CASSEGTGWVSGANVLTF. The DNA for the CDR3 is TGTGCCAGCAGTGAGGGGACAGGCTGGGTCTCTGGGGCCAACGTCCTGACTTTC.

The J gene is TRBJ2-3, the V gene TRBV29-1, with D tentatively TRBD2 (5 bases). Germline V CDR1 and CDR2: SQVTM, ANQGSEA. CDR3 length equals 12 residues. Trimming took off 4 bases at V and 7 bases at J, with 12 bases between the two ends. This CDR3 reads CSVAFSGNTQYF. In DNA, the CDR3 is TGCAGCGTTGCCTTCTCGGGGAATACGCAGTATTTT.

A few counts support this clonotype. Compared with germline, one end of the junction differs, possibly owing to a read error. This chain links TRBV6-1 with TRBJ1-5; a possible D gene is TRBD1 (6 bases). CDR3 size: 16 residues. CDR1 and CDR2 (germline): MNHNS, SASEGT. As DNA, the CDR3 is TGTGCCGGCAGTGAAGGGGTAGGGGGGAGCAATCAGCCCCAGCATTTT. Protein sequence: CAGSEGVGGSNQPQHF.

This chain uses TRBV12-3 or TRBV12-4 with TRBJ2-5; 7 bases line up with TRBD2. CDR3 size: 15 residues. V was clipped by 5 bases and J by 11 bases; unmatched bases: 17. The CDR3 nucleotides read TGTGCCAGCAGTACGACTAGCAGGGTGGACAATGAGCAGTACTTC. As protein: CASSTTSRVDNEQYF.

Concerning this clonotype: It may be a read error: a sequence one base away is much more abundant. Here the CDR3 reads CASSLRASGGYNEQYF. The CDR3 DNA reads TGTGCCAGCAGTTTAAGGGCTAGCGGGGGCTACAATGAGCAGTACTTC. The chain uses TRBV27 and TRBJ2-5; 10 nucleotides line up with TRBD2. The V segment lost 2 bases and the J segment 11 bases; nucleotides outside the gene matches: 14. Looked up from germline, CDR1 is MNHEY and CDR2 is SMNVEV (reference sequence). This CDR3 comprises 16 residues.

This clonotype was seen more than once but under ten times. J is TRBJ2-7 and V is TRBV19, with D hard to call. Germline V lookup: CDR1 LNHDA, CDR2 SQIVND (reference sequence). V gave up 4 bases and J gave up 2 bases, with 12 bases separating them. The CDR3 is 14 residues long. CDR3 sequence reads: CASSNPLRPYEQYF. CDR3 DNA sequence: TGTGCCAGTAGTAACCCCTTGAGGCCCTACGAGCAGTACTTC.

This clonotype was detected ten times or more. The CDR3 region has the DNA TGTGCCAGCAGTCCTAACGACGGGACAGGGGGATCCTACGAGCAGTACTTC. Protein: CASSPNDGTGGSYEQYF. The chain carries TRBV12-3 or TRBV12-4 and TRBJ2-7; the match to TRBD1 covers 11 bases. The trim removed 5 bases at V and 1 base at J, leaving 10 bases unmatched. The CDR3 totals 17 residues.